This TCR beta chain originates from a study of persistence of HIV-infected CD4 T cells. General study findings and limits: Compared with CD3/CD28-stimulated cells, CMV- and Gag-responding cells showed lower TCRbeta richness.

Stimulation used 7.5 to 10 ug/mL lysate from CMV-infected fibroblasts. CD40L/CD69 double-negative CD45RO-high memory CD4+ T cells were collected. Donors had undetectable plasma HIV-1 RNA, under 50 copies/mL, for 4+ years. This was the immunoSEQ version 4 assay in survey mode. Template was genomic DNA at about 9.3 ng/uL, with up to 1 ug used per sample. This table comes from immunoSEQ multiplex PCR, and its TCRdb copy is limited to in-frame clones, with some not included. The sample holds 46,000 or so clones, more than 60% seen once. Germline values: CDR1 ENHRY, CDR2 SYGVKD. The V and J ends lost 3 bases and 6 bases respectively, with 12 bases between them. The CDR3 spans 14 residues. On this clone: The antigen is undetermined.

The chain joins TRBV10-3 to TRBJ1-5, with a possible D match to TRBD1 (5 bases). The clonotype comes from an adult man with HIV who was CMV-seropositive. Specimen: CD4+ T cells sorted from PBMCs after roughly 19-hour stimulation, collected from a patient who received antiretroviral therapy. CDR3 nucleotides: TGTGCCATCAGTGATTCAACGGGGGTTCAGCCCCAGCATTTT. This sequence encodes CAISDSTGVQPQHF.